A selection of T cell receptor beta chains follows, all from one sample in a study of PD-1 blockade in classical Hodgkin lymphoma. The repertoire was sequenced with immunoSEQ multiplex PCR; TCRdb's copy has only in-frame clones and lacks some. This repertoire shows more than 20,000 clones, 85% to 90% found once; its top ten account for around 2.3%. The material was peripheral blood mononuclear cells (PBMCs), obtained at baseline. These receptors all come from a human donor with classical Hodgkin lymphoma. CDR3s include the opening cysteine and the closing phenylalanine or tryptophan. The order of the fields is clone size, V gene, D gene, CDR3 length, J gene, CDR3 DNA, CDR3 protein. D genes are given only for firm matches. The size of a clone is reported for some rows only, either as once, few or many, or as a class for expanded clones.

.,TRBV6-6,TRBD1,15,TRBJ2-7,TGTGCCAGCCTTCGTTTAGGACAGGGGGCTAGGGAGCAGTACTTC,CASLRLGQGAREQYF
.,TRBV5-1,.,12,TRBJ2-5,TGCGCCAGCAGCGTTGGGTTAGAGACCCAGTACTTC,CASSVGLETQYF
.,TRBV9,TRBD2,14,TRBJ2-5,TGTGCCAGCAATGGCGGGGGGGCCCAAGAGACCCAGTACTTC,CASNGGGAQETQYF
.,TRBV7-9,.,11,TRBJ2-5,TGTGCCAGCAGCCCCCTGGAGACCCAGTACTTC,CASSPLETQYF
.,TRBV12-5,TRBD1,16,TRBJ1-1,TGTGCTAGTGGTTTGGTCCTAGGACAGGGAGGCACTGAAGCTTTCTTT,CASGLVLGQGGTEAFF
few,TRBV6-4,.,12,TRBJ1-5,TGTGCCAGCAACCGGGGGGATCAGCCCCAGCATTTT,CASNRGDQPQHF
.,TRBV5-1,.,14,TRBJ2-4,TGCGCCAGCAGCTTACTGAGTAGGGAAAACATTCAGTACTTC,CASSLLSRENIQYF
.,TRBV9,TRBD1,13,TRBJ2-7,TGTGCCAGCAGCGAGACAGGGTCTAGCGAGCAGTACTTC,CASSETGSSEQYF
.,TRBV5-3,.,12,TRBJ2-7,TGTGCCAGCAGCTCTGCAGCCTACGAGCAGTACTTC,CASSSAAYEQYF
.,TRBV19,.,14,TRBJ2-1,TGTGCCAGTAGTTTGTCCGTTTCCTACAATGAGCAGTTCTTC,CASSLSVSYNEQFF
.,TRBV19,.,16,TRBJ1-4,TGTGCCAGTATCCCCCCCCAGAGGGCGCATCCTGAAAAACTGTTTTTT,CASIPPQRAHPEKLFF
.,TRBV7-8,.,15,TRBJ1-4,TGTGCCAGCAGTAAGGGTGGAGGGGAGGATGAAAAACTGTTTTTT,CASSKGGGEDEKLFF
.,TRBV19,.,19,TRBJ1-1,TGTGCCAGTAGTATGGTTCTGGAGCGCCTTATTAGAGTGAACACTGAAGCTTTCTTT,CASSMVLERLIRVNTEAFF
.,TRBV6-5,TRBD1,15,TRBJ1-4,TGTGCCAGCAGCTCCCAGGGGGCTGGGGGTGAAAAACTGTTTTTT,CASSSQGAGGEKLFF
.,TRBV11-2,TRBD2,14,TRBJ2-1,TGTGCCAGCAGCTTAGGGCGGGGGGGCCATGAGCAGTTCTTC,CASSLGRGGHEQFF
few,TRBV6-6,.,15,TRBJ1-5,TGTGCCAGCAGGGGTCCGGGACACCCTAATCAGCCCCAGCATTTT,CASRGPGHPNQPQHF